A selection of T cell receptor beta chains follows, all from one sample in a study of blood T cell repertoires in COVID-19. The repertoire was sequenced with immunoSEQ multiplex PCR; TCRdb's copy has only in-frame clones and lacks some. The sample has about 430,000 clones; roughly 88% are singletons. The specimen sequenced was PBMCs or T cells enriched from blood (not recorded which). These receptors were taken from a woman aged 18-30 years who had been exposed to COVID-19. The CDR3 runs from the conserved cysteine through the conserved F or W. The D gene is left open where the match is weak. Size values are once, few and many counts, or a class for expanded clones, and some rows have none.

size	J	V	length	D	CDR3	DNA
-	TRBJ2-1	TRBV4-2	13	-	CASSQDPSNEQFF	TGTGCCAGCAGCCAAGACCCGTCGAATGAGCAGTTCTTC
-	TRBJ2-7	TRBV29-1	13	TRBD1	CSVTGTGPNEQYF	TGCAGCGTCACCGGGACAGGCCCCAACGAGCAGTACTTC
-	TRBJ2-1	TRBV19	14	TRBD1	CASNLDRGRIEQFF	TGTGCCAGTAACCTGGACAGGGGGCGTATTGAGCAGTTCTTC
few	TRBJ2-7	TRBV18	16	TRBD2	CASSPAISGALYEQYF	TGTGCCAGCTCACCCGCGATTAGCGGGGCCCTCTACGAGCAGTACTTC
-	TRBJ1-5	TRBV5-1	15	TRBD1	CASSPGTGKGQPQHF	TGCGCCAGCAGCCCTGGGACAGGGAAGGGCCAGCCCCAGCATTTT
-	TRBJ1-1	TRBV9	14	TRBD1	CASSGQGVTTEAFF	TGTGCCAGCAGCGGACAGGGAGTAACCACTGAAGCTTTCTTT
few	TRBJ2-1	TRBV29-1	13	-	CSVEGQTHNEQFF	TGCAGCGTTGAAGGACAGACCCACAATGAGCAGTTCTTC
-	TRBJ1-1	TRBV4-1	14	-	CASSHPGMNTEAFF	TGCGCCAGCAGCCACCCGGGAATGAACACTGAAGCTTTCTTT
once	TRBJ2-1	TRBV27	15	-	CASGDGSSAANEQFF	TGTGCCAGCGGGGACGGGTCTAGCGCGGCCAATGAGCAGTTCTTC
-	TRBJ1-2	TRBV29-1	15	TRBD1	CSVDLGTGGVAGYTF	TGCAGCGTTGATTTGGGGACAGGGGGCGTAGCTGGCTACACCTTC
-	TRBJ2-5	TRBV7-6	15	-	CASSSNPGVQETQYF	TGTGCCAGCAGCTCGAATCCTGGAGTCCAAGAGACCCAGTACTTC
-	TRBJ1-1	TRBV15	13	-	CATSRAAELEAFF	TGTGCCACCAGCAGAGCGGCGGAGCTCGAAGCTTTCTTT
-	TRBJ2-4	TRBV7-8	15	TRBD2	CASSRGLAGKNIQYF	TGTGCCAGCAGCCGGGGACTAGCGGGGAAAAACATTCAGTACTTC
few	TRBJ1-6	TRBV6-5	15	TRBD1	CASSYSGQGNSPLHF	TGTGCCAGCAGTTACTCGGGACAGGGTAATTCACCCCTCCACTTT
-	TRBJ1-2	TRBV5-1	14	-	CASSTGQPPYGYTF	TGCGCCAGCAGTACTGGACAGCCACCCTATGGCTACACCTTC
-	TRBJ1-2	TRBV5-5	14	-	CASSLALQTYGYTF	TGTGCCAGCAGCTTGGCGCTGCAGACTTATGGCTACACCTTC
-	TRBJ2-5	TRBV13	14	TRBD2	CASSSTSGEETQYF	TGTGCCAGCAGCTCGACTAGCGGGGAAGAGACCCAGTACTTC
-	TRBJ1-2	TRBV28	13	-	CASIMRGLYGYTF	TGTGCCAGCATTATGCGGGGGCTATACGGCTACACCTTC
-	TRBJ2-1	TRBV6-5	14	-	CASSSRTREDEQFF	TGTGCCAGCAGTTCCAGGACAAGGGAGGATGAGCAGTTCTTC
-	TRBJ2-7	TRBV2	17	-	CASSEGFFDSVAYEQYF	TGTGCCAGCAGTGAAGGGTTTTTTGACAGCGTAGCCTACGAGCAGTACTTC
-	TRBJ2-7	TRBV11-3	12	-	CASSGIQGEQYF	TGTGCCAGCAGCGGTATACAGGGTGAGCAGTACTTC
-	TRBJ1-2	TRBV4-1	16	TRBD1	CASSQDRGQDFYGYTF	TGCGCCAGCAGCCAAGACCGGGGACAGGACTTCTATGGCTACACCTTC
once	TRBJ2-6	TRBV2	15	-	CASLPQRTGANVLTF	TGTGCCAGCCTTCCCCAGCGTACTGGGGCCAACGTCCTGACTTTC
-	TRBJ2-1	TRBV27	14	TRBD1	CASSTGTGVNEQFF	TGTGCCAGCAGTACCGGGACAGGAGTCAATGAGCAGTTCTTC
-	TRBJ2-7	TRBV24-1	12	-	CATQDRDYEQYF	TGTGCCACTCAAGACCGGGACTACGAGCAGTACTTC
-	TRBJ2-5	TRBV7-6	17	-	CASSSVLGGPSRETQYF	TGTGCCAGCAGCTCTGTTTTGGGGGGGCCATCTCGAGAGACCCAGTACTTC
-	TRBJ2-1	TRBV9	12	-	CASSVAGNEQFF	TGTGCCAGCAGCGTAGCGGGGAATGAGCAGTTCTTC
-	TRBJ2-1	TRBV28	15	TRBD2	CASSSPSGSSNEQFF	TGTGCCAGCAGTTCCCCGAGCGGGAGTAGCAATGAGCAGTTCTTC